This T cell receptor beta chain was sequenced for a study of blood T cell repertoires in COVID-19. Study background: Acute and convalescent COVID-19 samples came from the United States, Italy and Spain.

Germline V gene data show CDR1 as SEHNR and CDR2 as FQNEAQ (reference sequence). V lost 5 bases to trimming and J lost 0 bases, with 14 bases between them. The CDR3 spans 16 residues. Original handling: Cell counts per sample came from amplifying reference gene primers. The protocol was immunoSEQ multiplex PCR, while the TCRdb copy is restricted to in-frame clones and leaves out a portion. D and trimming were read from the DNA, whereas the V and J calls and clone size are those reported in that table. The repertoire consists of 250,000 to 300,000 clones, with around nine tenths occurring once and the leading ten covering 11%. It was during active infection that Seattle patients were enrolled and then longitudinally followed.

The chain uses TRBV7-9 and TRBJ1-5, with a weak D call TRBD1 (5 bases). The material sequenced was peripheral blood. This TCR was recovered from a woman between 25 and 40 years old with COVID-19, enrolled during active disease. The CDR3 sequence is CASSGYGADSNQPQHF. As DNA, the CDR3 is TGTGCCAGCAGCGGCTATGGGGCAGATAGCAATCAGCCCCAGCATTTT. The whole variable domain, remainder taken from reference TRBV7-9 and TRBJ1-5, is DTGVSQNPRHKITKRGQNVTFRCDPISEHNRLYWYRQTLGQGPEFLTYFQNEAQLEKSRLLSDRFSAERPKGSFSTLEIQRTEQGDSAMYLCASSGYGADSNQPQHFGDGTRLSIL.